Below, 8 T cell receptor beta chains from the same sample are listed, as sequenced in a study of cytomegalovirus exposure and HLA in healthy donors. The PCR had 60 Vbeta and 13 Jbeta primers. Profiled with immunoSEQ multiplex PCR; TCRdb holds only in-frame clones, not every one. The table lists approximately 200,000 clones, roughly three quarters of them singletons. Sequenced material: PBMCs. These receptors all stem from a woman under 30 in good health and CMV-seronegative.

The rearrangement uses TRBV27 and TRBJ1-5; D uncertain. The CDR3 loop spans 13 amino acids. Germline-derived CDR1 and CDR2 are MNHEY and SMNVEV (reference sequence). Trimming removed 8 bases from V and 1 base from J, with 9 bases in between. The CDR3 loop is CASAGWSNQPQHF. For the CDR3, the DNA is TGTGCCAGCGCCGGGTGGAGCAATCAGCCCCAGCATTTT.

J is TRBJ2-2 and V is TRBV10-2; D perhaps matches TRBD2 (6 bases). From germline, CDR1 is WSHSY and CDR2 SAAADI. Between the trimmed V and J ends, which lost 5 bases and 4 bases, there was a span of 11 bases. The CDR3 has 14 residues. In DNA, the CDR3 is TGCGCCAGCAGTCTATACGGGGGCACCGGGGAGCTGTTTTTT. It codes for CASSLYGGTGELFF.

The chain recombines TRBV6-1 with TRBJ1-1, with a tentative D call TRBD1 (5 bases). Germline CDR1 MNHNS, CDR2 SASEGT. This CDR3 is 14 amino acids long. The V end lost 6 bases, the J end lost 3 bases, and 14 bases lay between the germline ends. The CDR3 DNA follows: TGTGCCAGCAGCCCTTTGGGGGGGGACACTGAAGCTTTCTTT. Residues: CASSPLGGDTEAFF.

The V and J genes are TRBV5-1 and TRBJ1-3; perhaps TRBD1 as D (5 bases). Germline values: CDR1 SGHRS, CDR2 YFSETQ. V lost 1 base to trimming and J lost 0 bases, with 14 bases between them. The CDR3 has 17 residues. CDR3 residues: CASSLRGPENSGNTIYF. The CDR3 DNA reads TGCGCCAGCAGCTTGAGGGGTCCGGAAAACTCTGGAAACACCATATATTTT.

The CDR3 spells CASSVGSGSNQPQHF. DNA of the CDR3: TGTGCCAGCAGCGTAGGTTCGGGTAGCAATCAGCCCCAGCATTTT. The chain joins TRBV9 to TRBJ1-5, with D unresolved. The V end was cut by 0 bases, the J end by 0 bases, with 7 bases between. Germline-derived CDR1 and CDR2 are SGDLS and YYNGEE. The CDR3 contains 15 residues.

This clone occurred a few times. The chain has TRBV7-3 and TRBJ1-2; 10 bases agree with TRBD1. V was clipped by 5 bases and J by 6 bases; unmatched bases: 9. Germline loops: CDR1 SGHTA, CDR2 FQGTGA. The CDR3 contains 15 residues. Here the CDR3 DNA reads TGTGCCAGCAGCCAGACTACCGGGACAGGGGATGGCTACACCTTC. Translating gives CASSQTTGTGDGYTF.

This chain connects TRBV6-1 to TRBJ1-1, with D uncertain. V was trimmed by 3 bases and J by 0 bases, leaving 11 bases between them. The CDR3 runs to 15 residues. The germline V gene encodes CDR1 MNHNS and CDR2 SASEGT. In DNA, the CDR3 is TGTGCCAGCAGTGATGAAGGGAGTCTGAACACTGAAGCTTTCTTT. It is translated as CASSDEGSLNTEAFF.

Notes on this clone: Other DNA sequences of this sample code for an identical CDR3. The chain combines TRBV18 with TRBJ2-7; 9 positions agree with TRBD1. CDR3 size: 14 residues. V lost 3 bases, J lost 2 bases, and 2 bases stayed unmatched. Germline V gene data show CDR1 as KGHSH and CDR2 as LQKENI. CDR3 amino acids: CASSPGTGTYEQYF. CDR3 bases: TGTGCCAGCTCACCCGGGACAGGGACCTACGAGCAGTACTTC.